The rows below give T cell receptor beta chains drawn from one sample of a study of CD8 T cells in Susac syndrome. TCRdb passed the immunoSEQ multiplex PCR reads through MiXCR, listing each CDR3 protein once. The sample gives a few hundred thousand distinct CDR3 sequences, approximately 90% of which show up once; roughly 0.13% is in the top ten. Source material: CD8+ T cells from PBMCs. These receptors came from a human donor with multiple sclerosis. The CDR3 runs from the conserved cysteine through the conserved F or W. Fields, in order: J gene, D gene, clone size, V gene, CDR3 protein, CDR3 DNA. The D gene is left open where the match is weak. A clone size is listed for some rows: how often the clone was seen (once, few, many), or a class if it is expanded.

>TRBJ1-1|.|.|TRBV13
CASSLGKRNTEAFF
TGTGCCAGCAGCTTAGGCAAGAGAAACACTGAAGCTTTCTTT
>TRBJ2-4|.|.|TRBV21-1
CASSKANGQGTNFQYF
TGTGCCAGCAGCAAAGCGAATGGACAGGGTACCAACTTTCAGTACTTC
>TRBJ2-1|TRBD2|.|TRBV6-5
CASTPLAGVYNEQFF
TGTGCCAGCACCCCCCTAGCGGGAGTCTACAATGAGCAGTTCTTC
>TRBJ2-6|.|.|TRBV5-6
CASSLSVSGANVLTF
TGTGCCAGCAGCTTATCTGTGTCTGGGGCCAACGTCCTGACTTTC
>TRBJ2-6|TRBD1|.|TRBV7-3
CASSLQGAPSGANVLTF
TGTGCCAGCAGCTTACAGGGGGCTCCCTCTGGGGCCAACGTCCTGACTTTC
>TRBJ2-1|TRBD1|.|TRBV20-1
CSAPRQGSSSYNEQFF
TGCAGTGCTCCGAGACAGGGTTCAAGCTCCTACAATGAGCAGTTCTTC
>TRBJ1-5|.|.|TRBV20-1
CSASSGNQPQHF
TGCAGTGCTAGTTCGGGGAACCAGCCCCAGCATTTT
>TRBJ1-2|TRBD1|.|TRBV7-9
CASSLSDRGYTF
TGTGCCAGCAGCTTATCGGACAGGGGCTACACCTTC
>TRBJ1-2|.|.|TRBV30
CAWSASSGFYGYTF
TGTGCCTGGAGTGCGTCCAGCGGGTTCTATGGCTACACCTTC
>TRBJ2-2|.|.|TRBV4-1
CASRPGLEDTGELFF
TGCGCCAGCAGACCCGGACTCGAGGACACCGGGGAGCTGTTTTTT
>TRBJ2-7|TRBD2|.|TRBV9
CASSVAGGSSYEQYF
TGTGCCAGCAGCGTAGCCGGGGGGAGCTCCTACGAGCAGTACTTC
>TRBJ1-1|TRBD1|.|TRBV12-3/TRBV12-4
CASTLTGVGEAFF
TGTGCCAGCACCCTGACAGGGGTCGGTGAAGCTTTCTTT
>TRBJ1-4|.|.|TRBV7-9
CASSPLRGEAANEKLFF
TGTGCCAGCAGCCCCCTGAGAGGGGAAGCGGCTAATGAAAAACTGTTTTTT
>TRBJ1-6|TRBD1|.|TRBV6-5
CASSYVFSPGQELNSPLHF
TGTGCCAGCAGTTATGTATTCTCCCCTGGACAGGAGCTTAATTCACCCCTCCACTTT
>TRBJ2-7|.|.|TRBV12-3/TRBV12-4
CASTVGTAHEQYF
TGTGCCAGCACCGTAGGAACTGCCCACGAGCAGTACTTC
>TRBJ2-1|TRBD2|.|TRBV19
CASSMGFLAGGIEQFF
TGTGCCAGTAGTATGGGGTTTCTAGCGGGGGGGATTGAGCAGTTCTTC
>TRBJ1-1|.|once|TRBV30
CACPRGSEAFF
TGTGCCTGCCCTCGGGGCTCTGAAGCTTTCTTT
>TRBJ1-4|.|.|TRBV7-9
CASSLGVREKLFF
TGTGCCAGCAGCTTAGGTGTCAGAGAAAAACTGTTTTTT
>TRBJ2-5|TRBD2|.|TRBV2
CASSDPTSGEETQYF
TGTGCCAGCAGTGATCCGACTAGCGGGGAAGAGACCCAGTACTTC
>TRBJ2-7|.|.|TRBV11-1
CASSFLTGPSYEQYF
TGTGCCAGCAGCTTCCTAACAGGGCCTTCTTACGAGCAGTACTTC
>TRBJ2-7|.|.|TRBV7-9
CASSLALPTLEVGSYEQYF
TGTGCCAGCAGCTTAGCCCTACCTACCTTGGAGGTTGGGTCCTACGAGCAGTACTTC
>TRBJ2-7|TRBD1|.|TRBV7-8
CASSAGTGSIEQYF
TGTGCCAGCAGCGCCGGGACAGGGAGTATCGAGCAGTACTTC
>TRBJ1-4|.|.|TRBV21-1
CASSRILRHRNEKLFF
TGTGCCAGCAGCAGAATCCTACGGCATCGGAATGAAAAACTGTTTTTT
>TRBJ2-3|.|.|TRBV6-1
CASRADLSTDTQYF
TGTGCCAGCAGAGCGGATTTAAGCACAGATACGCAGTATTTT
>TRBJ2-1|.|.|TRBV6-1
CASSPPRGRSSYNEQFF
TGTGCCAGCAGCCCCCCGCGGGGAAGAAGCTCCTACAATGAGCAGTTCTTC
>TRBJ2-7|TRBD1|.|TRBV5-4
CASTLDRGADEQYF
TGTGCCAGCACCCTGGACAGGGGTGCGGACGAGCAGTACTTC
>TRBJ2-7|.|.|TRBV6-1
CASSEGAYYEQYF
TGTGCCAGCAGTGAAGGGGCTTACTACGAGCAGTACTTC
>TRBJ2-5|.|.|TRBV6-5
CASRSRARRSETQYF
TGTGCCAGCAGATCCCGGGCCCGGAGGTCGGAGACCCAGTACTTC
>TRBJ2-3|.|.|TRBV12-5
CASGLVGAGDTQYF
TGTGCTAGTGGTTTGGTAGGGGCAGGGGATACGCAGTATTTT
>TRBJ1-1|TRBD1|once|TRBV30
CAWSRTGGTEAFF
TGTGCCTGGAGTAGGACAGGGGGCACTGAAGCTTTCTTT
>TRBJ1-1|.|.|TRBV14
CASSQVRAGGGNDGAFF
TGTGCCAGCAGCCAAGTACGGGCTGGAGGAGGGAATGATGGAGCTTTCTTT
>TRBJ2-1|.|.|TRBV4-3
CASSLSIGNHEQFF
TGCGCCAGCAGCCTTTCTATTGGGAACCATGAGCAGTTCTTC
>TRBJ2-1|.|once|TRBV7-9
CASSRVGYNEQFF
TGTGCCAGCAGCCGTGTTGGGTACAATGAGCAGTTCTTC
>TRBJ1-2|.|.|TRBV5-4
CASSFASLKGGEAYTF
TGTGCCAGCAGCTTCGCATCCCTCAAGGGAGGGGAGGCCTACACCTTC
>TRBJ2-5|TRBD2|.|TRBV7-9
CASSHGTSGLQETQYF
TGTGCCAGCAGCCACGGAACTAGCGGCCTCCAAGAGACCCAGTACTTC
>TRBJ1-1|TRBD1|.|TRBV2
CASSEGGQGWTEAFF
TGTGCCAGCAGTGAAGGGGGACAGGGATGGACTGAAGCTTTCTTT
>TRBJ1-2|.|.|TRBV7-9
CASSPAVSEGKYGYTF
TGTGCCAGCAGCCCAGCCGTTTCTGAGGGAAAATATGGCTACACCTTC
>TRBJ2-7|TRBD1|once|TRBV6-2/TRBV6-3
CASSYSGDRSYEQYF
TGTGCCAGCAGTTACTCCGGGGACAGGTCCTACGAGCAGTACTTC
>TRBJ2-1|.|once|TRBV7-8
CASSYAGTPYNEQFF
TGTGCCAGCAGCTACGCCGGGACACCCTACAATGAGCAGTTCTTC
>TRBJ2-7|.|once|TRBV12-3/TRBV12-4
CASSLGQGIRYEQYF
TGTGCCAGCAGTTTAGGGCAGGGTATAAGGTACGAGCAGTACTTC
>TRBJ2-7|TRBD2|few|TRBV5-4
CASSAASGGAYEQYF
TGTGCCAGCAGCGCCGCTAGCGGGGGGGCCTACGAGCAGTACTTC
>TRBJ2-5|TRBD1|.|TRBV2
CASSEADRGLGQETQYF
TGTGCCAGCAGTGAGGCGGACAGGGGGCTGGGGCAAGAGACCCAGTACTTC
>TRBJ2-4|TRBD2|.|TRBV3-1
CASSQETSGGAGAKNIQYF
TGTGCCAGCAGCCAAGAGACTAGCGGGGGGGCCGGGGCCAAAAACATTCAGTACTTC